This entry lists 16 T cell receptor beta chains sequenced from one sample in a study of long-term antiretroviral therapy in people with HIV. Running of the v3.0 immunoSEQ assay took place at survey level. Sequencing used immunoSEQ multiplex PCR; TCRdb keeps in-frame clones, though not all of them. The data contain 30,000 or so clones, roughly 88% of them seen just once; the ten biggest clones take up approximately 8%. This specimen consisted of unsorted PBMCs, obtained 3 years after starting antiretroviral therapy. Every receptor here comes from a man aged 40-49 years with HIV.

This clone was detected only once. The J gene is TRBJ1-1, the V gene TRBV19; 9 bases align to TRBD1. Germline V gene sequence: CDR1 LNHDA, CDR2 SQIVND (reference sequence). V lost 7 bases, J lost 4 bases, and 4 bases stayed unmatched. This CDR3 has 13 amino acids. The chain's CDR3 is CASKDRGGTEAFF. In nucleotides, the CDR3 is TGTGCCAGTAAGGACAGGGGAGGCACTGAAGCTTTCTTT.

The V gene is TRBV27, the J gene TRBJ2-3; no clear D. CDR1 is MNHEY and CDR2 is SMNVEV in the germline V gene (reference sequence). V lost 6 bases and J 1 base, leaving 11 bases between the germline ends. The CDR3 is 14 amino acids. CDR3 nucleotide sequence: TGTGCCAGCAGCCCTTTCGGGCGCACAGATACGCAGTATTTT. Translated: CASSPFGRTDTQYF.

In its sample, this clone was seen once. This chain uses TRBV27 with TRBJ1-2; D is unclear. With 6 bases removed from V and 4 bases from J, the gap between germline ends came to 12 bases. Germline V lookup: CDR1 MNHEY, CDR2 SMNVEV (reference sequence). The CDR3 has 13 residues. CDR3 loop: CASRPNDVYGYTF. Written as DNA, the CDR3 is TGTGCCAGCAGGCCCAATGATGTCTATGGCTACACCTTC.

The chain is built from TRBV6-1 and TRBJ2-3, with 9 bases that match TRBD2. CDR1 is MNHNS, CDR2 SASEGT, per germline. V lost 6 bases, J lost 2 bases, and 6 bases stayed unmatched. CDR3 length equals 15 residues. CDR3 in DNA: TGTGCCAGCAGGCTAGCGGGAATAGTCACAGATACGCAGTATTTT. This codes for CASRLAGIVTDTQYF.

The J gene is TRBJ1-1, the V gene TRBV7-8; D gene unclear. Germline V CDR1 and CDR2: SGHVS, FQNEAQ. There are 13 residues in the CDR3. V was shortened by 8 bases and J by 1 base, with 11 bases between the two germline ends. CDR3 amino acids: CASEEFPNTEAFF. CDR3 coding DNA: TGTGCCAGCGAGGAGTTCCCGAACACTGAAGCTTTCTTT.

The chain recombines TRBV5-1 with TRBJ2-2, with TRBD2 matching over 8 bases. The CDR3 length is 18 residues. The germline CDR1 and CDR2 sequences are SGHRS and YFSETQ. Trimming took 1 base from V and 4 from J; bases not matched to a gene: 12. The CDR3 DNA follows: TGCGCCAGCAGCTTGTCGGTAGCGGGGAAAGTACTCACCGGGGAGCTGTTTTTT. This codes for CASSLSVAGKVLTGELFF.

The CDR3: CASSLGGAAAGYTF. CDR3 coding DNA: TGCGCCAGCAGCTTGGGAGGGGCGGCGGCTGGCTACACCTTC. The chain carries TRBV5-1 and TRBJ1-2; D perhaps matches TRBD1 (5 bases). Germline CDR1 is SGHRS and CDR2 is YFSETQ. V dropped 0 bases and J dropped 7 bases, with 13 bases sitting between them. CDR3 length equals 14 residues.

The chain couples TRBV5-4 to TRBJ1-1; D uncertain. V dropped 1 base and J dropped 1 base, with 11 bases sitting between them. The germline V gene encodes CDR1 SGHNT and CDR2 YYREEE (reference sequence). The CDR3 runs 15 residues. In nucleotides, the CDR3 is TGTGCCAGCAGCTTGTTGGGGAATTGGAACACTGAAGCTTTCTTT. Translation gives CASSLLGNWNTEAFF. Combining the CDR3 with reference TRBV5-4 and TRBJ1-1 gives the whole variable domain ETGVTQSPTHLIKTRGQQVTLRCSSQSGHNTVSWYQQALGQGPQFIFQYYREEENGRGNFPPRFSGLQFPNYSSELNVNALELDDSALYLCASSLLGNWNTEAFFGQGTRLTVV.

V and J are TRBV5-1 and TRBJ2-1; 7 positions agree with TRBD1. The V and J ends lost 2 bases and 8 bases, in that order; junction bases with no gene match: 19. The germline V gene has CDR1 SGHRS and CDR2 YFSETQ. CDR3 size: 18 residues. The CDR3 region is CASSFGPPTGLRVDEQFF. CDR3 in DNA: TGCGCCAGCAGCTTTGGCCCACCGACAGGGTTGAGAGTCGATGAGCAGTTCTTC.

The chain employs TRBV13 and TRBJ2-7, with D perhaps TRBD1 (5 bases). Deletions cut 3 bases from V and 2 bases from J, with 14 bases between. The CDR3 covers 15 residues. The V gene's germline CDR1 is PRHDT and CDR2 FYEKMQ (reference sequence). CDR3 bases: TGTGCCAGCAGCTTTTCGACAGATGAGGCCTACGAGCAGTACTTC. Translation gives CASSFSTDEAYEQYF.

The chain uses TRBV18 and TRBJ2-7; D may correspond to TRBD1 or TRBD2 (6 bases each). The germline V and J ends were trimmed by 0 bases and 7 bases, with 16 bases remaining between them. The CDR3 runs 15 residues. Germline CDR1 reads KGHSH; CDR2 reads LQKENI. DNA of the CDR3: TGTGCCAGCTCACCACCGGGGGGCCCAGGAGGAGAGCAGTACTTC. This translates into CASSPPGGPGGEQYF.

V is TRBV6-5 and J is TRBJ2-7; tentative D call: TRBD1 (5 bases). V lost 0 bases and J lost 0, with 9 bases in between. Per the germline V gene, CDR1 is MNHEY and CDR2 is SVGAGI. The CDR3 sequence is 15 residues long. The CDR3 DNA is TGTGCCAGCAGTTACTCGCCTGACAGCTCCTACGAGCAGTACTTC. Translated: CASSYSPDSSYEQYF.

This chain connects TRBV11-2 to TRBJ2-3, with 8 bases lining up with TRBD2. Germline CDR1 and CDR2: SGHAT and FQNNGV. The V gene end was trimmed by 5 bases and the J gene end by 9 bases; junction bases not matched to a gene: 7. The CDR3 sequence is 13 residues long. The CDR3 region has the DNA TGTGCCAGCAGCCGGGGGGGAGGGGGAACGCAGTATTTT. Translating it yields CASSRGGGGTQYF.

The CDR3 protein is CASSFDRATEAFF. Here the CDR3 DNA reads TGTGCCAGCAGCTTTGACAGGGCCACTGAAGCTTTCTTT. This rearrangement joins TRBV7-3 to TRBJ1-1; TRBD1 matches at 7 bases. After removal of 3 bases from V and 4 bases from J, the junction contained 2 bases not matched to a gene. The length of the CDR3 is 13 residues. CDR1 is SGHTA and CDR2 is FQGTGA in the germline V gene.

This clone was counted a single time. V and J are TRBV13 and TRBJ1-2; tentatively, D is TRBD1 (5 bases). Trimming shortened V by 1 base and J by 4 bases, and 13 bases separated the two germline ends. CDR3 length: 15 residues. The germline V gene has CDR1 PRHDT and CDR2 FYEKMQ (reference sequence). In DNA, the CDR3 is TGTGCCAGCAGCTTAGCTCTGGGGGTCGGCTATGGCTACACCTTC. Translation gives CASSLALGVGYGYTF.

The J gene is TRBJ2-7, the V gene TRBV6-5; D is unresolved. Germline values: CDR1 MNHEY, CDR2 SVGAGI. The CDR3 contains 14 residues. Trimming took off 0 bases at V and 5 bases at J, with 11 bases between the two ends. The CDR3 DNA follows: TGTGCCAGCAGTTACTCGCCGTCTGTCCACGAGCAGTACTTC. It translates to CASSYSPSVHEQYF.